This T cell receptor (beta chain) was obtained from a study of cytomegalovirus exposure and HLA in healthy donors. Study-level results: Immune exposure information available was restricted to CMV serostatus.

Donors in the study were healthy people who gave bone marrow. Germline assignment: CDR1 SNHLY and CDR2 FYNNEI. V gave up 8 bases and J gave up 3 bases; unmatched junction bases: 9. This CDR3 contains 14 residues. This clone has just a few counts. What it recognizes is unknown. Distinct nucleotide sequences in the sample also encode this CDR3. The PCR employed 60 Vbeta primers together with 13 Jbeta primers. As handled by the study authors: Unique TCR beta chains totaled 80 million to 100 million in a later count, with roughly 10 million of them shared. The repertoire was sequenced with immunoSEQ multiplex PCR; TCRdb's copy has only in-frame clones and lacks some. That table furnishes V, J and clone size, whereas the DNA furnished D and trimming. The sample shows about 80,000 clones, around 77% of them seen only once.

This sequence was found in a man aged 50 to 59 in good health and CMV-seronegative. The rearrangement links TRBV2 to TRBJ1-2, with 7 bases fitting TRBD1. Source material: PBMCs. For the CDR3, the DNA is TGTGCCAGCTCTAACAGGGGCCGTGACTATGGCTACACCTTC. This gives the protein CASSNRGRDYGYTF. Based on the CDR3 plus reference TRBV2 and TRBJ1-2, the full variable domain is EPEVTQTPSHQVTQMGQEVILRCVPISNHLYFYWYRQILGQKVEFLVSFYNNEISEKSEIFDDQFSVERPDGSNFTLKIRSTKLEDSAMYFCASSNRGRDYGYTFGSGTRLTVV.